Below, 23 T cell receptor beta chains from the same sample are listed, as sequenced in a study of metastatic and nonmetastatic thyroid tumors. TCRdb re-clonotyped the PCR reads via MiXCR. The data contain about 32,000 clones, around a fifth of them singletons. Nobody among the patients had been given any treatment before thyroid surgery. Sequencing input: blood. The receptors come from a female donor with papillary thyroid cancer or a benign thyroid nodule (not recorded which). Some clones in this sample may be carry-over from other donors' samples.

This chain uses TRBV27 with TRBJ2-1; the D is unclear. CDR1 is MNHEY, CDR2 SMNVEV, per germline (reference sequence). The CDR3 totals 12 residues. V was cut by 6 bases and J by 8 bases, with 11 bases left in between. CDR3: CASSLSGDEQFF. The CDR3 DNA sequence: TGTGCCAGCAGCCTCTCGGGCGATGAGCAGTTCTTC.

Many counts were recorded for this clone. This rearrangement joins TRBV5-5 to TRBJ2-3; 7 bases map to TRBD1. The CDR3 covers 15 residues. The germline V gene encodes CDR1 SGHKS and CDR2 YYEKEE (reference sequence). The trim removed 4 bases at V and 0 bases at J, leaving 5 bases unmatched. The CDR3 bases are TGTGCCAGCAGCCACACAGGGGATAGCACAGATACGCAGTATTTT. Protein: CASSHTGDSTDTQYF.

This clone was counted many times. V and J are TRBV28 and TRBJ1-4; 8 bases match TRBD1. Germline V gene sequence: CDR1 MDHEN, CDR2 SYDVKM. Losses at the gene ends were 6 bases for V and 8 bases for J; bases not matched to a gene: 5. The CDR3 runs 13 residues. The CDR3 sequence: CASRGQGREKLFF. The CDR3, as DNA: TGTGCCAGCAGAGGACAGGGCCGGGAAAAACTGTTTTTT.

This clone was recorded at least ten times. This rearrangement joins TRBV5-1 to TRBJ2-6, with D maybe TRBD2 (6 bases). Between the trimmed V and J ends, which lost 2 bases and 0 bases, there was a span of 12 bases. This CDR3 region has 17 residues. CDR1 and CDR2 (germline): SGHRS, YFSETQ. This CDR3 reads CASSFSGTSSGANVLTF. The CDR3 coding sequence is TGCGCCAGCAGCTTTAGCGGTACAAGCTCTGGGGCCAACGTCCTGACTTTC.

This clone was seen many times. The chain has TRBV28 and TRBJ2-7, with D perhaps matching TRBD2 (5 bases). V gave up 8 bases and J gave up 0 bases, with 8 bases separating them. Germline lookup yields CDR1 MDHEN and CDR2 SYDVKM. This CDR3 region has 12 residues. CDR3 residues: CASEGNSYEQYF. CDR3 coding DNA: TGTGCCAGCGAGGGCAACTCCTACGAGCAGTACTTC.

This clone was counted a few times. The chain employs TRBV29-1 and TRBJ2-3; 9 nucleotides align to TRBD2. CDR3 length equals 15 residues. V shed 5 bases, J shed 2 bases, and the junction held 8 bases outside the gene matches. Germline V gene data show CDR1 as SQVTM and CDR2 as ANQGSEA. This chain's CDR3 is CSVYSASGVTDTQYF. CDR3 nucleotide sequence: TGCAGCGTTTATTCGGCTAGCGGGGTCACAGATACGCAGTATTTT.

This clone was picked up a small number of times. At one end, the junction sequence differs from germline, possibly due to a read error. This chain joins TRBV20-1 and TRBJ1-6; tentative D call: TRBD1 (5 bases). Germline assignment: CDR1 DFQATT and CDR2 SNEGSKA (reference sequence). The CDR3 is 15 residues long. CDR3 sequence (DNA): TGCGGTGCTAGAGAGGGACTCCCTGGCCATTCACCCCTCCACTTT. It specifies CGAREGLPGHSPLHF.

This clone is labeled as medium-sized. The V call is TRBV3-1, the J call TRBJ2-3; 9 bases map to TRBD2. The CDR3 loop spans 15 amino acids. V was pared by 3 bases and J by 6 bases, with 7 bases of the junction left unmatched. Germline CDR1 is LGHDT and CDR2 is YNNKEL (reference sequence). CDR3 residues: CASSHAGGRRDTQYF. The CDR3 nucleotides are TGTGCCAGCAGCCATGCGGGGGGGCGCCGCGATACGCAGTATTTT.

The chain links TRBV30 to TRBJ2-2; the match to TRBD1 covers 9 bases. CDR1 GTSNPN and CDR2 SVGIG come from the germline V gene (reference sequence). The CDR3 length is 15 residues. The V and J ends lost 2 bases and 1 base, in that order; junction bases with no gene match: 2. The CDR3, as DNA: TGTGCCTGGAGTCCGGACAGGGGGAACACCGGGGAGCTGTTTTTT. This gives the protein CAWSPDRGNTGELFF.

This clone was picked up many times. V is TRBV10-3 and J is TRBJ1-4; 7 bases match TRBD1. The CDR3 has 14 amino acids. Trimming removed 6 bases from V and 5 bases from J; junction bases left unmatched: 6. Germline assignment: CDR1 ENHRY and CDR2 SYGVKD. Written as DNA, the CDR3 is TGTGCCATCAGCCCCGGGACAGTAAATGAAAAACTGTTTTTT. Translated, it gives CAISPGTVNEKLFF.

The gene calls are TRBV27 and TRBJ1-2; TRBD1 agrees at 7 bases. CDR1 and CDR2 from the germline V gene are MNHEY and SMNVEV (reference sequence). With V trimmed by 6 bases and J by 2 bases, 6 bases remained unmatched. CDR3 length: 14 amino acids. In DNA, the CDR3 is TGTGCCAGCAGCTTGGGACAGAGCAACTATGGCTACACCTTC. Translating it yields CASSLGQSNYGYTF.

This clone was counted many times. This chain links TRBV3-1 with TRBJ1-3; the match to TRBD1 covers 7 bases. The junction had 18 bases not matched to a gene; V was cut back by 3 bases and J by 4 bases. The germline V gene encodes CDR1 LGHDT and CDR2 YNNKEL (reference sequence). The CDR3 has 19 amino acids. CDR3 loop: CASSHGPGGGGGPGNTIYF. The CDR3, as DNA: TGTGCCAGCAGCCACGGGCCTGGGGGTGGAGGGGGCCCCGGAAACACCATATATTTT.

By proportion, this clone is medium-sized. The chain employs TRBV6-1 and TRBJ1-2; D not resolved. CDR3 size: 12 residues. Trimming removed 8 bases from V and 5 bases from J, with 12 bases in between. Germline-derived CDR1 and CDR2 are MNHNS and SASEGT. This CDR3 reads CASLSSEYGYTF. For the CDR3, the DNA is TGTGCCAGCTTGAGTTCGGAGTATGGCTACACCTTC.

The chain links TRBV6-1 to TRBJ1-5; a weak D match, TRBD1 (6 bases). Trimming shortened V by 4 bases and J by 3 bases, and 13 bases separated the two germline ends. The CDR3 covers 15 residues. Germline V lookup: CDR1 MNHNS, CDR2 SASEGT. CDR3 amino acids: CASSGRTASNQPQHF. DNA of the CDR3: TGTGCCAGCAGTGGGAGGACAGCGTCCAATCAGCCCCAGCATTTT.

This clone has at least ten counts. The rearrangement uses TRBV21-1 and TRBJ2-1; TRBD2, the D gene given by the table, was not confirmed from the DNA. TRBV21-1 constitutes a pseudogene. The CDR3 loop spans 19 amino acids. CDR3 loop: CASTKGVLAGGSSYNEQFF. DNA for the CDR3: TGTGCCAGCACCAAAGGGGTCCTAGCGGGAGGGAGCTCCTACAATGAGCAGTTCTTC.

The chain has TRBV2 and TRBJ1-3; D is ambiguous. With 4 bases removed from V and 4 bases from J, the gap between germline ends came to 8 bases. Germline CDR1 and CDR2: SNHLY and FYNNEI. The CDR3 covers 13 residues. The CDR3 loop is CASSGGPGNTIYF. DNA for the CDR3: TGTGCCAGCAGTGGGGGTCCCGGAAACACCATATATTTT.

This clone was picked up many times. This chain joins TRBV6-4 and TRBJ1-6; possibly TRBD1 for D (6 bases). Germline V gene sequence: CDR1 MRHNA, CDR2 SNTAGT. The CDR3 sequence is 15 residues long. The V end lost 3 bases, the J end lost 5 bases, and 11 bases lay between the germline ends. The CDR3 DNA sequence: TGTGCCAGCAGTGAAACAGGGTCGGATAATTCACCCCTCCACTTT. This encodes CASSETGSDNSPLHF.

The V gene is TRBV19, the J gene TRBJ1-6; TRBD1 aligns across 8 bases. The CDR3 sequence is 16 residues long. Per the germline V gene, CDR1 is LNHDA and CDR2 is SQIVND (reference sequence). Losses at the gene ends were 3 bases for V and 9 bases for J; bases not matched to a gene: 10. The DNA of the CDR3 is TGTGCCAGTAGTATTCGGGCAGGGGGCGTCGTTTCACCCCTCCACTTT. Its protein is CASSIRAGGVVSPLHF.

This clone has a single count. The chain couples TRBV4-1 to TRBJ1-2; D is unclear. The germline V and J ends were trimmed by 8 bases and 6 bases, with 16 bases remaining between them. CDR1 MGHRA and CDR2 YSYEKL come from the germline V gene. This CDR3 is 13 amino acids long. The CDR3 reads CASPPGGSHGYTF. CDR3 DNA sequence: TGCGCCAGCCCCCCTGGAGGGAGCCATGGCTACACCTTC.

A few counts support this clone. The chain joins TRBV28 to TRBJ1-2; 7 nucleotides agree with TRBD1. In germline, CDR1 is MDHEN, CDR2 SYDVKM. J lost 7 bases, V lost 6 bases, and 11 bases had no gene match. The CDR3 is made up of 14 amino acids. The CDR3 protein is CASRGWEGAGGYTF. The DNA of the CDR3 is TGTGCCAGCAGGGGCTGGGAGGGGGCAGGTGGCTACACCTTC.

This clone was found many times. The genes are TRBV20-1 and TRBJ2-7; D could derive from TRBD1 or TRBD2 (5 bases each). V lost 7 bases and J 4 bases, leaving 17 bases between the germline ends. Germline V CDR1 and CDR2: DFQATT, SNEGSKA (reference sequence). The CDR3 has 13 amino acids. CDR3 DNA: TGCAGTGTTGCCAGGGAGAAATATTACGAGCAGTACTTC. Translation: CSVAREKYYEQYF.

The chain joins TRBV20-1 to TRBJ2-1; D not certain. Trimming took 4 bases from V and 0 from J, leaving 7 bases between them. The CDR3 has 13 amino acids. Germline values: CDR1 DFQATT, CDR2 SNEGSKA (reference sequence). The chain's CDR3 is CSATRSSYNEQFF. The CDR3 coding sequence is TGCAGTGCTACGAGAAGCTCCTACAATGAGCAGTTCTTC.

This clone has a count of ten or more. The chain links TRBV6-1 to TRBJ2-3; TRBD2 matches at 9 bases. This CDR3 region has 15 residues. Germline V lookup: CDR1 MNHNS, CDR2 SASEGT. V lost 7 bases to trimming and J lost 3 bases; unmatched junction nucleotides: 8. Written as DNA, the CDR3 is TGTGCCAGCAATGTCGCGGGGGGGCCAACAGATACGCAGTATTTT. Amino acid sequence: CASNVAGGPTDTQYF.